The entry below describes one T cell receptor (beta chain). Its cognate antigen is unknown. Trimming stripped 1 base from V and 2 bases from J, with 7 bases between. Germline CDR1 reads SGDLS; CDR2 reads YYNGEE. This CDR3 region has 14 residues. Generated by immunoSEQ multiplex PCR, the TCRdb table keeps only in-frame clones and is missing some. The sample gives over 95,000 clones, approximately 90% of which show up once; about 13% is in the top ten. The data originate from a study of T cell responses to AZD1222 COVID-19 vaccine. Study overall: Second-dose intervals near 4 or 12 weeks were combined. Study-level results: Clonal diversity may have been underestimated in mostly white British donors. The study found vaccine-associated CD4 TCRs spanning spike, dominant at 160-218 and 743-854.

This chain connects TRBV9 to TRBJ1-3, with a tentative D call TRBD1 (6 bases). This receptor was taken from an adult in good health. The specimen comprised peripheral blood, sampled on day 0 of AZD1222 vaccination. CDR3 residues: CASSVQGTGNTIYF. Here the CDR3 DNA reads TGTGCCAGCAGCGTACAGGGGACTGGAAACACCATATATTTT. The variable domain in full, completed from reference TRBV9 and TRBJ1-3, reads DSGVTQTPKHLITATGQRVTLRCSPRSGDLSVYWYQQSLDQGLQFLIQYYNGEERAKGNILERFSAQQFPDLHSELNLSSLELGDSALYFCASSVQGTGNTIYFGEGSWLTVV.